Included here is one T cell receptor beta chain sequence, with context. Its matching antigen is unknown. Per the germline V gene, CDR1 is LNHDA and CDR2 is SQIVND (reference sequence). V was clipped by 1 base and J by 0 bases, with 9 bases between them. The CDR3 loop spans 16 amino acids. The data were produced by immunoSEQ multiplex PCR, yet TCRdb's version contains in-frame clones alone and is incomplete. The sample consists of a few hundred thousand clones, over 75% of them appearing once. This record comes from a study of Ad26.COV2.S vaccination and SARS-CoV-2 variants. Study observations and caveats: The authors reported substantial breadth in spike-specific CD8+ and CD4+ T cell responses after vaccination. Vaccine recipients surpassed placebo recipients in spike-specific TCR breadth.

Treatment reported: roughly 19 received Ad26.COV2.S at low or high dose, single or two shots; several received placebo; per-sample allocation not given. Day 63 after the first vaccine or placebo injection was the time point for sampling. Boston supplied an adult donor aged 18-55 years. The TCR originated in a person aged 18-65 years who received the Ad26.COV2.S COVID-19 vaccine or a placebo. The V and J genes are TRBV19 and TRBJ1-4; the D gene is possibly TRBD1 (5 bases). Sequences were derived from peripheral blood, sampled in a trial of Ad26.COV2.S vaccine versus placebo. CDR3 sequence (DNA): TGTGCCAGTAGTATAGGGGGCCAGGCAACTAATGAAAAACTGTTTTTT. Translating gives CASSIGGQATNEKLFF. The full variable domain, its missing parts supplied by reference TRBV19 and TRBJ1-4, is DGGITQSPKYLFRKEGQNVTLSCEQNLNHDAMYWYRQDPGQGLRLIYYSQIVNDFQKGDIAEGYSVSREKKESFPLTVTSAQKNPTAFYLCASSIGGQATNEKLFFGSGTQLSVL.